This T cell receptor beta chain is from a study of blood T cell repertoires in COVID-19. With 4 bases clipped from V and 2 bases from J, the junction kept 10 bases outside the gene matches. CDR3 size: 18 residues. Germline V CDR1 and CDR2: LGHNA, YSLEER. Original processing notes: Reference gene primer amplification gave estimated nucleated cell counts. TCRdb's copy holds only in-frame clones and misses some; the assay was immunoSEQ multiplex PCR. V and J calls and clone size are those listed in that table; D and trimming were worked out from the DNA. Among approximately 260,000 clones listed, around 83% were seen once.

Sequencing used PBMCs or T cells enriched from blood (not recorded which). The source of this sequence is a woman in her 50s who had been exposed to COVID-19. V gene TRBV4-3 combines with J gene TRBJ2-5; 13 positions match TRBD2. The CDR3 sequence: CASSRDIRTSGGQETQYF. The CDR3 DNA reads TGCGCCAGCAGCCGGGACATAAGGACTAGCGGGGGACAAGAGACCCAGTACTTC.